The subject of this entry is one TCR beta chain. These data belong to a study of blood T cells in healthy people across ages. Looked up from germline, CDR1 is DFQATT and CDR2 is SNEGSKA (reference sequence). Trimming stripped 1 base from V and 4 bases from J, with 22 bases between. This CDR3 has 17 amino acids. A second PCR, run for about 6 to 11 cycles, used a sample-barcoded 5' primer plus a J-beta primer mix. Each CDR3 protein is one row after TCRdb ran MiXCR on the 5' RACE reads. The profile shows hundreds of thousands of distinct CDR3 sequences, approximately 44% of them singletons. The V gene is TRBV20-1, the J gene TRBJ1-2, with no clear D. The receptor comes from a man in his sixties in good health. Sequences were obtained from blood. Here the CDR3 DNA reads TGCAGTGCTAGAGTTCTGGGGAAAGGGCAGGACCTCTATGGCTACACCTTC. It specifies CSARVLGKGQDLYGYTF.